This passage covers 32 T cell receptor beta chains from one sample sequenced in a study of CD8 T cells in ankylosing spondylitis (dated by TCRdb to about 2017). General conclusions and limits of the study: A TCR beta motif of several highly homologous amino acid variants appeared characteristic of blood from ankylosing spondylitis patients.

The antigens for these receptors are not known. Library preparation used 5' RACE. The reads were generated on an Illumina HiSeq 2500. TCRdb handled the public reads itself, with Q25 trimming in fastp and clone calling in MiXCR, and kept productive beta chains. Duplicate CDR3 protein sequences are folded into a single record with the most common DNA and genes. Within this sample are around 440,000 distinct CDR3 sequences, with 17% of them counted one time only. Of the sample, 0.95% to 1.1% falls within the top ten clones. Sequencing was performed on blood, either unsorted or a sorted T cell fraction (not recorded which). The source of these receptors is a male donor with ankylosing spondylitis.

This clonotype was detected many times. The chain is built from TRBV20-1 and TRBJ2-1, with D maybe TRBD2 (6 bases). The V gene's germline CDR1 is DFQATT and CDR2 SNEGSKA (reference sequence). Trimming shortened V by 4 bases and J by 7 bases, and 14 bases separated the two germline ends. The CDR3 totals 13 residues. The CDR3 here is CSAIQRAKNEQFF. In DNA, the CDR3 is TGCAGTGCTATACAGCGGGCCAAGAATGAGCAGTTCTTC.

This chain connects TRBV5-1 to TRBJ1-2; D call uncertain. The CDR3 sequence is 13 residues long. The germline V and J ends were trimmed by 0 bases and 8 bases, with 11 bases remaining between them. The germline V gene has CDR1 SGHRS and CDR2 YFSETQ. The CDR3 region has the DNA TGCGCCAGCAGCTTGGCTCAGGTGGAGGGCTACACCTTC. It encodes CASSLAQVEGYTF.

There are a few counts of this clonotype. V is TRBV5-1 and J is TRBJ2-6, with D maybe TRBD2 (5 bases). Trimming removed 7 bases from V and 0 bases from J, with 11 bases in between. The CDR3 sequence is 15 residues long. Germline lookup yields CDR1 SGHRS and CDR2 YFSETQ. CDR3 amino acids: CASGRTLSGANVLTF. CDR3 DNA sequence: TGCGCCAGCGGTAGGACTCTCTCTGGGGCCAACGTCCTGACTTTC.

The chain is built from TRBV10-3 and TRBJ2-1; no definite D call. Germline V gives CDR1 ENHRY, CDR2 SYGVKD. CDR3 size: 14 residues. Between the trimmed V and J ends, which lost 0 bases and 4 bases, there was a span of 7 bases. CDR3 in amino acids: CAISESVGYNEQFF. The DNA for the CDR3 is TGTGCCATCAGTGAGTCAGTAGGGTACAATGAGCAGTTCTTC.

This clonotype came up a few times. The V gene is TRBV28, the J gene TRBJ2-3, with 8 bases lining up with TRBD2. Germline CDR1 is MDHEN and CDR2 is SYDVKM. This CDR3 has 13 residues. V lost 9 bases to trimming and J lost 6 bases; unmatched junction nucleotides: 8. CDR3 nucleotide sequence: TGTGCCAGTGGGGGAGGCGGGAGGGATACGCAGTATTTT. The encoded protein is CASGGGGRDTQYF.

The rearrangement uses TRBV19 and TRBJ2-1; D gene uncertain. V shed 0 bases and J shed 6 bases, with 12 bases lying between them. The CDR3 contains 15 residues. CDR1 LNHDA and CDR2 SQIVND come from the germline V gene (reference sequence). For the CDR3, the DNA is TGTGCCAGTAGTATAGACCACCGTAAGGTCAATGAGCAGTTCTTC. Translation: CASSIDHRKVNEQFF.

The chain is built from TRBV2 and TRBJ1-1, with D possibly TRBD1 on 5 matching bases. CDR3 length: 14 amino acids. CDR1 is SNHLY, CDR2 FYNNEI, per germline. The V gene lost 6 bases and the J gene lost 1 base, with 12 bases spanning the gap. CDR3 coding DNA: TGTGCCAGCAGGGGGGGACTCCCGAACACTGAAGCTTTCTTT. Translated, it gives CASRGGLPNTEAFF.

This clonotype was counted between two and nine times. The genes are TRBV9 and TRBJ2-2, with 11 bases identical to TRBD1. The CDR3 has 15 residues. The V and J ends lost 3 bases and 6 bases, in that order; junction bases with no gene match: 4. Germline V gene sequence: CDR1 SGDLS, CDR2 YYNGEE. The CDR3 region has the DNA TGTGCCAGCAGCGCCCGGGACAGGGGGTCCGGGGAGCTGTTTTTT. This encodes CASSARDRGSGELFF.

This clonotype was detected only a few times. The rearrangement links TRBV12-3 or TRBV12-4 to TRBJ2-4; TRBD2 matches at 7 bases. With 3 bases clipped from V and 4 bases from J, the junction kept 9 bases outside the gene matches. The CDR3 covers 16 residues. CDR3 protein: CASSFQPVGGKNIQYF. The DNA of the CDR3 is TGTGCCAGCAGTTTCCAACCGGTCGGGGGGAAAAACATTCAGTACTTC.

J is TRBJ2-7 and V is TRBV3-1; tentative D call: TRBD1 (6 bases). From germline, CDR1 is LGHDT and CDR2 YNNKEL (reference sequence). The CDR3 is 16 residues long. The V gene lost 0 bases and the J gene lost 0 bases, with 12 bases spanning the gap. CDR3 sequence (DNA): TGTGCCAGCAGCCAAGATCCGGCCAGGGGCTCCTACGAGCAGTACTTC. Protein sequence: CASSQDPARGSYEQYF.

The rearrangement links TRBV6-1 to TRBJ1-2; D not resolved. The CDR3 runs to 16 residues. The V end was cut by 5 bases, the J end by 6 bases, with 22 bases between. Looked up from germline, CDR1 is MNHNS and CDR2 is SASEGT. CDR3 sequence: CASSRERHPGGNGYTF. DNA for the CDR3: TGTGCCAGCAGTCGCGAGCGACATCCTGGCGGTAATGGCTACACCTTC.

J is TRBJ1-3 and V is TRBV4-1; 10 positions match TRBD1. This CDR3 contains 19 residues. CDR1 MGHRA and CDR2 YSYEKL come from the germline V gene. The J segment lost 0 bases and the V segment lost 0 bases, leaving 8 bases of the junction unmatched. CDR3 protein: CASSQDRPGQGSSGNTIYF. The CDR3 DNA sequence: TGCGCCAGCAGCCAAGACAGACCGGGACAGGGGAGCTCTGGAAACACCATATATTTT.

The sample holds many counts of this clonotype. The chain employs TRBV5-1 and TRBJ1-1; possible D gene TRBD1, 5 bases. The germline CDR1 and CDR2 sequences are SGHRS and YFSETQ. The CDR3 runs 16 residues. Trimming left V 4 bases short and J 0 bases short, with 16 bases between. This chain's CDR3 is CASSPSSGAMNTEAFF. Written as DNA, the CDR3 is TGCGCCAGCAGCCCGAGTTCCGGGGCAATGAACACTGAAGCTTTCTTT. The whole variable domain, filled in from reference TRBV5-1 and TRBJ1-1, reads KAGVTQTPRYLIKTRGQQVTLSCSPISGHRSVSWYQQTPGQGLQFLFEYFSETQRNKGNFPGRFSGRQFSNSRSEMNVSTLELGDSALYLCASSPSSGAMNTEAFFGQGTRLTVV.

The sample holds a few counts of this clonotype. This chain joins TRBV12-3 or TRBV12-4 and TRBJ2-7, with 13 bases that match TRBD2. The CDR3 contains 16 residues. V was clipped by 2 bases and J by 2 bases; unmatched bases: 3. CDR3 nucleotides: TGTGCCAGCAGTTTATGGGGGACTAGCGGGACCTACGAGCAGTACTTC. The encoded protein is CASSLWGTSGTYEQYF.

This clonotype has just a few counts. The chain joins TRBV12-3 or TRBV12-4 to TRBJ2-7; D possibly corresponds to TRBD1 (5 bases). V lost 2 bases and J lost 6, with 8 bases in between. The CDR3 runs to 12 residues. CDR3 coding DNA: TGTGCCAGCAGTTTAATAGGGGCCGAGCAGTACTTC. It translates to CASSLIGAEQYF.

This chain connects TRBV7-3 to TRBJ2-3, with D maybe TRBD1 (6 bases). The CDR3 loop spans 14 amino acids. Germline V gives CDR1 SGHTA, CDR2 FQGTGA. Trimming left V 4 bases short and J 1 base short, with 9 bases between. The CDR3 DNA sequence: TGTGCCAGCAGCTCCCAGGGGCGCACAGATACGCAGTATTTT. It codes for CASSSQGRTDTQYF.

This clonotype was detected ten times or more. This rearrangement joins TRBV5-1 to TRBJ1-3; D is perhaps TRBD1 (5 bases). V was clipped by 0 bases and J by 0 bases, with 10 bases between them. Germline CDR1 and CDR2: SGHRS and YFSETQ. This CDR3 comprises 16 residues. The CDR3 here is CASSLGQGHSGNTIYF. CDR3 nucleotide sequence: TGCGCCAGCAGCTTGGGGCAGGGCCACTCTGGAAACACCATATATTTT.

This clonotype has only a few counts. This sequence joins TRBV12-3 or TRBV12-4 and TRBJ1-5; 11 bases fit TRBD1. The CDR3 consists of 14 residues. Unmatched junction bases numbered 5, after V lost 6 bases and J lost 7 bases. The CDR3 sequence is CASSRTGGGQPQHF. The CDR3 nucleotides are TGTGCCAGCAGCCGGACAGGGGGCGGCCAGCCCCAGCATTTT.

The chain links TRBV7-2 to TRBJ2-3; TRBD2 agrees at 10 bases. The V gene end was trimmed by 1 base and the J gene end by 4 bases; junction bases not matched to a gene: 2. Germline CDR1 is SGHTA and CDR2 is FQGNSA. This CDR3 comprises 15 residues. In DNA form, the CDR3 reads TGTGCCAGCAGCTTAGAGCGGGGGGGGGCAGATACGCAGTATTTT. Protein sequence: CASSLERGGADTQYF.

This clonotype was detected only a few times. This chain connects TRBV7-2 to TRBJ2-1; D is uncertain. In germline, CDR1 is SGHTA, CDR2 FQGNSA. This CDR3 is built from 14 residues. The ends were cut back, 3 bases at V and 5 bases at J, with 11 bases in the middle. CDR3 protein: CASSFGLSNNEQFF. In DNA form, the CDR3 reads TGTGCCAGCAGCTTTGGATTATCGAACAATGAGCAGTTCTTC.

This sequence joins TRBV7-2 and TRBJ1-1; 8 positions agree with TRBD1. CDR1 is SGHTA and CDR2 is FQGNSA in the germline V gene. The CDR3 spans 13 residues. The junction had 10 bases not matched to a gene; V was cut back by 5 bases and J by 11 bases. This CDR3 is CASSLRTGSGAFF. CDR3 nucleotide sequence: TGTGCCAGCAGCCTTAGGACAGGGAGTGGGGCTTTCTTT.

This clonotype was picked up many times. CDR3 coding DNA: TGCGCCAGCAGCTTGGCCGGTGGGAACACTGAAGCTTTCTTT. Protein product: CASSLAGGNTEAFF. The J gene is TRBJ1-1, the V gene TRBV5-1; unclear D gene. Trimming removed 0 bases at V and 1 base at J, with 7 bases between. Germline CDR1 and CDR2: SGHRS and YFSETQ. CDR3 length: 14 amino acids.

This clonotype was counted between two and nine times. For the CDR3, the DNA is TGCGCCAGCAGCCTAAAGACAGGGTTGGTGTACACTGAAGCTTTCTTT. It specifies CASSLKTGLVYTEAFF. This sequence joins TRBV4-1 and TRBJ1-1, with TRBD1 identical over 7 bases. Germline lookup yields CDR1 MGHRA and CDR2 YSYEKL. V lost 4 bases to trimming and J lost 3 bases; unmatched junction nucleotides: 11. This CDR3 has 16 amino acids.

The chain combines TRBV20-1 with TRBJ1-1; weak D call: TRBD1 (6 bases). Trimming took off 3 bases at V and 4 bases at J, with 9 bases between the two ends. The CDR3 sequence is 12 residues long. CDR1 and CDR2 from the germline V gene are DFQATT and SNEGSKA (reference sequence). For the CDR3, the DNA is TGCAGTGCTAGTAAAGGGGGCACTGAAGCTTTCTTT. It codes for CSASKGGTEAFF.

This clonotype was recorded many times. This sequence joins TRBV12-3 or TRBV12-4 and TRBJ2-2; no firm D call. V lost 9 bases to trimming and J lost 5 bases, with 13 bases between them. The CDR3 sequence is 13 residues long. The chain's CDR3 is CASNKGVTGELFF. The CDR3 DNA reads as TGTGCCAGTAACAAAGGAGTGACCGGGGAGCTGTTTTTT.

This clonotype was seen at least ten times. J is TRBJ2-3 and V is TRBV12-3 or TRBV12-4, with 8 nucleotides matching TRBD1. V lost 6 bases and J lost 1; bases outside the gene matches: 6. The CDR3 is 15 residues long. CDR3 coding DNA: TGTGCCAGCAGACAAGGACAGGGCCGCACAGATACGCAGTATTTT. Encoded protein: CASRQGQGRTDTQYF.

J is TRBJ2-7 and V is TRBV5-1, with a possible D match to TRBD1 (5 bases). Germline assignment: CDR1 SGHRS and CDR2 YFSETQ. The V end lost 5 bases, the J end lost 5 bases, and 17 bases lay between the germline ends. The CDR3 loop spans 14 amino acids. CDR3 sequence: CASSLRQGGHEQYF. Written as DNA, the CDR3 is TGCGCCAGCAGTCTGAGGCAGGGTGGACACGAGCAGTACTTC. The full variable domain, with the rest looked up from reference TRBV5-1 and TRBJ2-7, is KAGVTQTPRYLIKTRGQQVTLSCSPISGHRSVSWYQQTPGQGLQFLFEYFSETQRNKGNFPGRFSGRQFSNSRSEMNVSTLELGDSALYLCASSLRQGGHEQYFGPGTRLTVT.

J is TRBJ2-7 and V is TRBV7-2; D is possibly TRBD1 (6 bases). Germline lookup yields CDR1 SGHTA and CDR2 FQGNSA. Trimming took off 1 base at V and 3 bases at J, with 13 bases between the two ends. The CDR3 sequence is 15 residues long. This CDR3 reads CASSLDGTPSYEQYF. CDR3 DNA: TGTGCCAGCAGCTTAGACGGGACACCAAGCTACGAGCAGTACTTC. The full variable domain, its missing parts supplied by reference TRBV7-2 and TRBJ2-7, is GAGVSQSPSNKVTEKGKDVELRCDPISGHTALYWYRQSLGQGLEFLIYFQGNSAPDKSGLPSDRFSAERTGGSVSTLTIQRTQQEDSAVYLCASSLDGTPSYEQYFGPGTRLTVT.

In its sample, this clonotype was seen many times. The chain carries TRBV4-3 and TRBJ2-3, with 8 bases aligning to TRBD2. Germline-derived CDR1 and CDR2 are LGHNA and YSLEER. With 0 bases clipped from V and 2 bases from J, the junction kept 10 bases outside the gene matches. CDR3 size: 18 residues. For the CDR3, the DNA is TGCGCCAGCAGCCAAGAAGGCGCGGGGACTAGGCCCACAGATACGCAGTATTTT. Amino acids: CASSQEGAGTRPTDTQYF.

V gene TRBV20-1 combines with J gene TRBJ1-5; a possible D gene is TRBD1 (5 bases). Between the trimmed V and J ends, which lost 0 bases and 7 bases, there was a span of 13 bases. The CDR3 is 14 residues long. The V gene's germline CDR1 is DFQATT and CDR2 SNEGSKA (reference sequence). CDR3 region: CSARDVRGTQPQHF. The CDR3 nucleotides read TGCAGTGCTAGAGATGTGCGGGGGACCCAGCCCCAGCATTTT.

The CDR3 DNA reads as TGTGCCACCCTGGGACAGGGCACAGATACGCAGTATTTT. This translates into CATLGQGTDTQYF. The chain couples TRBV15 to TRBJ2-3, with 8 bases lining up with TRBD1. Germline CDR1 reads LNHNV; CDR2 reads YYDKDF (reference sequence). The CDR3 length is 13 residues. Germline trimming cut 8 bases from V and 1 base from J; bases unmatched to any gene: 2.

The table lists this clonotype with many counts. J is TRBJ2-3 and V is TRBV2; 7 bases align to TRBD2. V shed 7 bases and J 3 bases; nucleotides not matched to a gene: 7. The CDR3 extends over 14 amino acids. Germline assignment: CDR1 SNHLY and CDR2 FYNNEI. CDR3 in amino acids: CASNPGGGTDTQYF. As DNA, the CDR3 is TGTGCCAGCAACCCGGGAGGAGGGACAGATACGCAGTATTTT.